This TCR beta chain was sequenced during a study of graft-versus-host responses after intestinal transplantation. At the level of the study: Recipients got multivisceral, liver-intestinal, or isolated intestinal transplants. The whole recipient group had anti-thymocyte globulin induction followed by tacrolimus and steroids for two to three years. Study outcomes and limitations: Association was observed between peak circulating GvH clone levels and early post-transplant HvG declines. In recipient marrow, GvH clones were found, and some appeared first in ileum or blood.

The CDR3 extends over 15 amino acids. In germline, CDR1 is SGDLS, CDR2 YYNGEE. Trimming cost V 0 bases and J 2 bases, with 10 bases left between them. Comments on this clone: Its antigen is not known.

TCRdb keeps only in-frame clones here, not all; method: immunoSEQ multiplex PCR. This sample has about 70,000 clones, with roughly 88% found just once. The chain employs TRBV9 and TRBJ2-3; tentative D call: TRBD2 (7 bases). The receptor's source is a human donor who received an intestinal transplant. The material sequenced was unstimulated CD8+ T cells sorted from spleen or lymph node cells, taken before intestinal transplant. The CDR3: CASSVVRGPTDTQYF. The CDR3 region has the DNA TGTGCCAGCAGCGTAGTGCGGGGGCCCACAGATACGCAGTATTTT.